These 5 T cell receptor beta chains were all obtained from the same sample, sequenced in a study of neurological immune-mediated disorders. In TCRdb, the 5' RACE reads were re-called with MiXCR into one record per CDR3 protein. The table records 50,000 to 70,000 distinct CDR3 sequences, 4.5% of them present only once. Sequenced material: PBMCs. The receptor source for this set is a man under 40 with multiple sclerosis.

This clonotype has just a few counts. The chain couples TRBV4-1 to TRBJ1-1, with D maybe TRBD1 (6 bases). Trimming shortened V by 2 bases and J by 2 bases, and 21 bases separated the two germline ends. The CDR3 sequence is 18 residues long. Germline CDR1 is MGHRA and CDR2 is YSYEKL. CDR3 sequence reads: CASSQLDIIGQHNTEAFF. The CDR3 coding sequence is TGCGCCAGCAGCCAATTAGATATAATAGGACAGCACAACACTGAAGCTTTCTTT.

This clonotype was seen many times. The CDR3 nucleotides read TGTGCCAGCAGTCTCCGCACTGAAGCTTTCTTT. This encodes CASSLRTEAFF. The chain is built from TRBV12-3 or TRBV12-4 and TRBJ1-1, with D uncertain. Trimming removed 5 bases from V and 4 bases from J, with 5 bases in between. This CDR3 has 11 residues.

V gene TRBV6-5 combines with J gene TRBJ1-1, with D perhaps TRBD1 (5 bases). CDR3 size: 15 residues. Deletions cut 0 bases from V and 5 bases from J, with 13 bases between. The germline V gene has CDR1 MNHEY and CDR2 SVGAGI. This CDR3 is CASSYSRDLRTEAFF. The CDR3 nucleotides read TGTGCCAGCAGTTACTCCCGGGACTTACGGACTGAAGCTTTCTTT.

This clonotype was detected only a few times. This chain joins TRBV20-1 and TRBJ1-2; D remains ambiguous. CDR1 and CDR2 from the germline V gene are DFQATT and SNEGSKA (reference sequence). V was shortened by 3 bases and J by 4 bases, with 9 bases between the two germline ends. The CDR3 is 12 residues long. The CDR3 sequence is CSASGAFYGYTF. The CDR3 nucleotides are TGCAGTGCTAGCGGTGCCTTCTATGGCTACACCTTC.

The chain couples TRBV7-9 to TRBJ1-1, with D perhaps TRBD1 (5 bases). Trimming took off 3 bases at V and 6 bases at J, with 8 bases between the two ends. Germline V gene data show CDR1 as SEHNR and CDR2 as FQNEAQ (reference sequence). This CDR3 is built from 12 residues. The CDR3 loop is CASSFSGSEAFF. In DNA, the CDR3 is TGTGCCAGCAGCTTCTCAGGGTCTGAAGCTTTCTTT.